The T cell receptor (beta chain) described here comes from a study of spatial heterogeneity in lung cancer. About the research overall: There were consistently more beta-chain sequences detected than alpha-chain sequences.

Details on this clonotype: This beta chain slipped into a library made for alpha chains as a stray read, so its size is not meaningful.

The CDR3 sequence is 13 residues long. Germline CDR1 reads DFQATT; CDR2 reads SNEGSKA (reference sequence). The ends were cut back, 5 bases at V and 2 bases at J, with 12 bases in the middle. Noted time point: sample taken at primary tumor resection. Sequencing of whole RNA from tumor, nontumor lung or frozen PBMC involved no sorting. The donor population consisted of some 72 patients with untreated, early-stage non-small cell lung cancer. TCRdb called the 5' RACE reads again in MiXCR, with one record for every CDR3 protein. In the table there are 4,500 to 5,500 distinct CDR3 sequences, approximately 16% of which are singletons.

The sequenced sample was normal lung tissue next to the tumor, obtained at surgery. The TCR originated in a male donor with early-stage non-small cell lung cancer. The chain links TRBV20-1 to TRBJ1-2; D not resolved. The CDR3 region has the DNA TGCAGTGCTGGAAAGACGGGGAACTATGGCTACACCTTC. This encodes CSAGKTGNYGYTF.